A few counts support the clone carrying this T cell receptor beta chain. Its antigen is still unknown. The source of the sample is a study of T cells after yellow fever vaccination. Study-level background: Fractions low in cell number were prepared with SMART-Seq v4 Ultra Low Input. Study-wide results and limits: Reappearance after the booster was observed for most primary-vaccination clones (around 95% CD4, over 75% CD8). The secondary response was weaker, and its peak arrived faster, on day 5 versus 15.

UMIs were added to TCR cDNA along with a universal primer site when it was made by 5'RACE template switching. TCRdb recomputed calls from the 5' RACE reads with MiXCR, one row per CDR3 protein. Among a few hundred thousand distinct CDR3 sequences, about a sixth were seen once, and the ten largest hold about 18%. This TCR came from a man between 18 and 35 years old who received the YFV17D yellow fever vaccine. Sequencing was performed on PBMCs, taken 4 to 5 days after the first yellow fever vaccination.

CDR3 loop: CSARRAAGGRETQYF. As DNA, the CDR3 is TGCAGTGCCCGCCGCGCAGCGGGGGGAAGGGAGACCCAGTACTTC. The chain links TRBV20-1 to TRBJ2-5; 9 bases agree with TRBD2. There are 15 residues in the CDR3. The germline CDR1 and CDR2 sequences are DFQATT and SNEGSKA (reference sequence). The V gene end was trimmed by 6 bases and the J gene end by 5 bases; junction bases not matched to a gene: 13.